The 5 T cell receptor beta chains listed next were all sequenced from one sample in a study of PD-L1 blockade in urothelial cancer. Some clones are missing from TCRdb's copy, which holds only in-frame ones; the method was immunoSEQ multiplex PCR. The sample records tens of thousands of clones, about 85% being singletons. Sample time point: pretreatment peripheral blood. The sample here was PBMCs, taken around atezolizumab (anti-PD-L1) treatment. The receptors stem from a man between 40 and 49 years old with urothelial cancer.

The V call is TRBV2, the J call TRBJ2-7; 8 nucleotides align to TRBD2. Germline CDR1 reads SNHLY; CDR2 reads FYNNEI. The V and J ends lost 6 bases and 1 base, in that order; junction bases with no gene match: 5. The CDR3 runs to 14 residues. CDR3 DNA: TGTGCCAGCAGGGGCGGGAGGCTTTCCTACGAGCAGTACTTC. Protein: CASRGGRLSYEQYF. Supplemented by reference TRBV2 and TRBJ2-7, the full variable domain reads EPEVTQTPSHQVTQMGQEVILRCVPISNHLYFYWYRQILGQKVEFLVSFYNNEISEKSEIFDDQFSVERPDGSNFTLKIRSTKLEDSAMYFCASRGGRLSYEQYFGPGTRLTVT.

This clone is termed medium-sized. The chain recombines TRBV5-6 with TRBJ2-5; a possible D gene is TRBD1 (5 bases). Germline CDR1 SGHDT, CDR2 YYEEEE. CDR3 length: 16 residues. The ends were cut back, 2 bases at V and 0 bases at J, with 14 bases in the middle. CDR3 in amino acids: CASSLVGDWYQETQYF. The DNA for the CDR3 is TGTGCCAGCAGCTTAGTAGGGGATTGGTACCAAGAGACCCAGTACTTC.

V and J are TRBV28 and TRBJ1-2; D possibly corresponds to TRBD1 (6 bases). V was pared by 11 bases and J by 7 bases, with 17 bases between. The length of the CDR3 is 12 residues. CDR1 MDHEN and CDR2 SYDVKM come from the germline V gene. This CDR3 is CASRPGAGGYTF. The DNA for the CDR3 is TGTGCCTCCCGACCAGGGGCAGGTGGCTACACCTTC.

For the CDR3, the DNA is TGCGCCAGCAGCTCCCGGGACTCTAGCGAGCAGTACTTC. This codes for CASSSRDSSEQYF. The chain joins TRBV5-1 to TRBJ2-7; D possibly corresponds to TRBD2 (6 bases). Germline V lookup: CDR1 SGHRS, CDR2 YFSETQ. This CDR3 has 13 amino acids. V lost 3 bases and J lost 6, with 13 bases in between.

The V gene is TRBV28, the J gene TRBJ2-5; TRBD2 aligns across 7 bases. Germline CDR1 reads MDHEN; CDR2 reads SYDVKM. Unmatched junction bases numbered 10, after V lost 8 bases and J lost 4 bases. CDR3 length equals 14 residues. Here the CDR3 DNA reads TGTGCCAGCGTAGAGACGAGCGGGGCAGAGACCCAGTACTTC. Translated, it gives CASVETSGAETQYF.